One and the same sample provided the 15 T cell receptor beta chains below, sequenced in a study of identical twins. TCRdb redid the calling of the 5' RACE reads with MiXCR, one entry per CDR3 protein. The sample consists of 540,000 or so distinct CDR3 sequences, more than 20% of them appearing once. These same data were also listed under a study on yellow fever vaccine responses in identical twins.

The source material was CD4+ T cells sorted from blood. These receptors originate from a woman aged 18 to 35 in good health.

This clonotype showed up many times. The chain uses TRBV7-9 and TRBJ2-1, with TRBD2 identical over 7 bases. The CDR3 runs 14 residues. Germline values: CDR1 SEHNR, CDR2 FQNEAQ (reference sequence). With 5 bases clipped from V and 6 bases from J, the junction kept 7 bases outside the gene matches. The CDR3 DNA follows: TGTGCCAGCAGCGGACATTGGGGGGGCAATGAGCAGTTCTTC. Amino acids: CASSGHWGGNEQFF.

The chain carries TRBV12-3 or TRBV12-4 and TRBJ2-5, with D unresolved. Trimming stripped 2 bases from V and 5 bases from J, with 9 bases between. The length of the CDR3 is 13 residues. CDR3 protein: CASSLLVSETQYF. Here the CDR3 DNA reads TGTGCCAGCAGTTTACTAGTCAGTGAGACCCAGTACTTC.

The rearrangement uses TRBV20-1 and TRBJ1-5; D not certain. CDR1 and CDR2 from the germline V gene are DFQATT and SNEGSKA (reference sequence). The CDR3 extends over 15 amino acids. V dropped 1 base and J dropped 2 bases, with 12 bases sitting between them. The CDR3 DNA reads as TGCAGTGCTAGAGTTGGTCGGGGTGGCAATCAGCCCCAGCATTTT. It specifies CSARVGRGGNQPQHF.

Only a few counts were recorded for this clonotype. This chain links TRBV29-1 with TRBJ1-5, with D tentatively TRBD1 (5 bases). Germline CDR1 and CDR2: SQVTM and ANQGSEA. V lost 4 bases and J 1 base, leaving 14 bases between the germline ends. This CDR3 has 15 amino acids. The chain's CDR3 is CSVVEDKASNQPQHF. Here the CDR3 DNA reads TGCAGCGTTGTGGAGGACAAGGCGAGCAATCAGCCCCAGCATTTT.

In DNA, the CDR3 is TGCGCCAGCAGCCGGAGGTCCGAAAATGAGCAGTTCTTC. Translation: CASSRRSENEQFF. The chain joins TRBV5-1 to TRBJ2-1; a possible D gene is TRBD2 (5 bases). This CDR3 has 13 residues. Germline loops: CDR1 SGHRS, CDR2 YFSETQ. The germline V and J ends were trimmed by 4 bases and 7 bases, with 12 bases remaining between them.

This clonotype occurred a few times. This chain uses TRBV20-1 with TRBJ2-5; no firm D call. The CDR3 has 12 amino acids. The ends were cut back, 3 bases at V and 2 bases at J, with 7 bases in the middle. Per the germline V gene, CDR1 is DFQATT and CDR2 is SNEGSKA (reference sequence). The CDR3 spells CSASVGQETQYF. CDR3 nucleotide sequence: TGCAGTGCTAGTGTGGGACAAGAGACCCAGTACTTC.

The sample holds a few counts of this clonotype. This chain uses TRBV12-3 or TRBV12-4 with TRBJ1-4, with TRBD1 identical over 10 bases. Unmatched junction bases numbered 7, after V lost 5 bases and J lost 10 bases. The CDR3 runs 14 residues. CDR3 sequence: CASSPGTGEGKLFF. As DNA, the CDR3 is TGTGCCAGCAGTCCGGGGACAGGGGAGGGAAAACTGTTTTTT.

This clonotype was seen at least ten times. The chain recombines TRBV12-3 or TRBV12-4 with TRBJ2-5; 7 bases are a match to TRBD1. J lost 2 bases, V lost 6 bases, and 6 bases had no gene match. This CDR3 is 14 amino acids long. CDR3 sequence (DNA): TGTGCCAGCAGCTCCCGGACAGGTCAAGAGACCCAGTACTTC. Its translation: CASSSRTGQETQYF.

V and J are TRBV5-5 and TRBJ1-6; maybe TRBD1 (5 bases). Germline loops: CDR1 SGHKS, CDR2 YYEKEE (reference sequence). The CDR3 length is 14 residues. Trimming stripped 1 base from V and 8 bases from J, with 10 bases between. The DNA of the CDR3 is TGTGCCAGCAGCTTGCCAGGGACTTATTCACCCCTCCACTTT. This encodes CASSLPGTYSPLHF.

V and J are TRBV12-3 or TRBV12-4 and TRBJ2-5, with 10 bases matching TRBD1. This CDR3 comprises 15 residues. The junction had 5 bases not matched to a gene; V was cut back by 5 bases and J by 2 bases. CDR3 sequence (DNA): TGTGCCAGCAGTCGGGACAGGGGTCAACAAGAGACCCAGTACTTC. Translated, it gives CASSRDRGQQETQYF.

The genes are TRBV20-1 and TRBJ1-6; D is possibly TRBD1 (5 bases). The CDR3 runs to 14 residues. V was clipped by 3 bases and J by 11 bases, with 17 bases between them. Germline CDR1 DFQATT, CDR2 SNEGSKA (reference sequence). CDR3 nucleotide sequence: TGCAGTGCTAGGACCCCAGGGTCGTCGGCACCCCTCCACTTT. Residues: CSARTPGSSAPLHF.

The chain couples TRBV5-1 to TRBJ1-2, with 8 bases that match TRBD1. The CDR3 extends over 14 amino acids. Germline CDR1 reads SGHRS; CDR2 reads YFSETQ. Losses at the gene ends were 4 bases for V and 7 bases for J; bases not matched to a gene: 9. DNA for the CDR3: TGCGCCAGCAGCGCGGGACAGGTTGTATCTGGCTACACCTTC. It yields the protein CASSAGQVVSGYTF.

The rearrangement uses TRBV3-1 and TRBJ2-4, with 16 positions matching TRBD2. This CDR3 contains 17 residues. CDR1 and CDR2 from the germline V gene are LGHDT and YNNKEL (reference sequence). J lost 3 bases, V lost 4 bases, and 3 bases had no gene match. This chain's CDR3 is CASSPGLAGGNKNIQYF. In DNA form, the CDR3 reads TGTGCCAGCAGCCCGGGACTAGCGGGAGGGAACAAAAACATTCAGTACTTC.

Worth noting for this clonotype: Mismatch with germline at one junction end may stem from a read error. V usage is TRBV5-1 and J usage is TRBJ2-1, with 9 bases fitting TRBD2. CDR1 SGHRS and CDR2 YFSETQ come from the germline V gene. This CDR3 has 15 residues. The CDR3 here is CASSTSGRPDNEQSF. CDR3 bases: TGCGCCAGCAGCACCAGCGGGAGGCCTGACAATGAGCAGTCCTTC. The variable domain in full, completed from reference TRBV5-1 and TRBJ2-1, reads KAGVTQTPRYLIKTRGQQVTLSCSPISGHRSVSWYQQTPGQGLQFLFEYFSETQRNKGNFPGRFSGRQFSNSRSEMNVSTLELGDSALYLCASSTSGRPDNEQSFGPGTRLTVL.

The chain links TRBV15 to TRBJ2-1, with 8 nucleotides matching TRBD2. Germline trimming cut 2 bases from V and 4 bases from J; bases unmatched to any gene: 4. The CDR3 spans 15 residues. Germline assignment: CDR1 LNHNV and CDR2 YYDKDF (reference sequence). For the CDR3, the DNA is TGTGCCACCAGCAGAACTAGCGGCTTTTACAATGAGCAGTTCTTC. Protein sequence: CATSRTSGFYNEQFF.